The subject of this entry is one T cell receptor beta chain. Antigen unknown. These data are taken from a study of beta chain features in type 1 diabetes. Findings and limits, study-wide: Relative to healthy donors, patients appeared to have naive, central memory and Treg TCRB repertoires that were more similar. A potential influence of HLA type upon TCRB rearrangement remained unresolved herein. Insertions were fewer and deletions more numerous at VDJ junctions in type 1 diabetes patients. People with Type 1 diabetes carried modestly yet significantly shorter TCRB CDR3s in all four CD4+ subsets.

CDR1 and CDR2 from the germline V gene are MNHNS and SASEGT. V was trimmed by 6 bases and J by 7 bases, leaving 19 bases between them. This CDR3 has 14 residues. Sampling consisted of one heparinised blood draw per donor, averaging around 120 mL. The authors reverse transcribed all of the isolated RNA, so sequencing captured expressed TCRB transcripts. Repertoires were generated with immunoSEQ multiplex PCR, while TCRdb's copy carries only in-frame clones and drops some. Here the sample spans some 23,000 clones, about 71% being singletons. The origin of this receptor is a woman aged 40 to 50 with type 1 diabetes. This rearrangement joins TRBV6-1 to TRBJ2-7; D perhaps matches TRBD1 (6 bases). The sequenced sample consisted of stem cell memory CD4+ T cells from blood. The CDR3 protein is CASRARGPAAEQYF. CDR3 in DNA: TGTGCCAGCAGGGCCAGGGGACCGGCTGCAGAGCAGTACTTC.